This T cell receptor beta chain was recorded in a study of cytomegalovirus exposure and HLA in healthy donors. In regard to this clone: As yet, its antigen is unknown.

Trimming removed 1 base from V and 6 bases from J; junction bases left unmatched: 11. Germline V CDR1 and CDR2: SGHDN, FVKESK. This CDR3 contains 18 residues. The study ran its PCR with 60 Vbeta and 13 Jbeta primers. Produced via immunoSEQ multiplex PCR; TCRdb's table is partial and in-frame only. The sample contains 150,000 to 200,000 clones, roughly 86% of which appear only once. Broader study findings: Later on, an analysis tied 15,000 to 20,000 TCR beta sequences to HLA alleles at 0.05 false discovery rate. The likely explanation for a cluster of highly shared sequence variants was sequencing artifact.

Input material: PBMCs. The J gene is TRBJ2-6, the V gene TRBV14; the match to TRBD2 covers 8 bases. The TCR originated in a woman younger than 35 in good health and CMV-seronegative. DNA of the CDR3: TGTGCCAGCAGCCAAGTGGCTAGCGGGTCTCCTCTGGCCAACGTCCTGACTTTC. As protein: CASSQVASGSPLANVLTF.